A single sample is the source of the 8 T cell receptor beta chains below, sequenced in a study of T cell responses to AZD1222 COVID-19 vaccine. Assay used: immunoSEQ multiplex PCR; TCRdb lists only in-frame clones, some missing. The sample includes around 110,000 clones, roughly 92% seen only once; the top ten take around 1.6%. This specimen consisted of peripheral blood, obtained 28 days after the second AZD1222 dose. The receptors were sampled from an adult who received the AZD1222 COVID-19 vaccine.

The CDR3 reads CASSLGYGFTGELFF. The CDR3 DNA sequence: TGTGCCAGCAGCTTGGGTTACGGATTCACCGGGGAGCTGTTTTTT. The chain joins TRBV5-6 to TRBJ2-2; D remains unclear. Trimming stripped 0 bases from V and 4 bases from J, with 10 bases between. The CDR3 covers 15 residues. CDR1 and CDR2 from the germline V gene are SGHDT and YYEEEE. Together with reference TRBV5-6 and TRBJ2-2, the CDR3 gives the full variable domain: DAGVTQSPTHLIKTRGQQVTLRCSPKSGHDTVSWYQQALGQGPQFIFQYYEEEERQRGNFPDRFSGHQFPNYSSELNVNALLLGDSALYLCASSLGYGFTGELFFGEGSRLTVL.

J is TRBJ2-5 and V is TRBV2; D is unresolved. V was pared by 6 bases and J by 2 bases, with 4 bases between. CDR1 SNHLY and CDR2 FYNNEI come from the germline V gene. CDR3 length equals 11 residues. In DNA, the CDR3 is TGTGCCAGCAGGGTTCAAGAGACCCAGTACTTC. Protein: CASRVQETQYF.

The chain has TRBV20-1 and TRBJ2-4, with D unclear. Germline V gives CDR1 DFQATT, CDR2 SNEGSKA (reference sequence). The CDR3 has 11 residues. Trimming cost V 5 bases and J 6 bases, with 8 bases left between them. The DNA of the CDR3 is TGCAGTGCTTATAAAATAAACATTCAGTACTTC. Residues: CSAYKINIQYF.

The chain employs TRBV5-5 and TRBJ2-1; 7 bases fit TRBD2. V shed 3 bases, J shed 10 bases, and the junction held 16 bases outside the gene matches. The CDR3 consists of 16 residues. Germline assignment: CDR1 SGHKS and CDR2 YYEKEE (reference sequence). The CDR3 loop is CASSSAGNPLSGEQFF. DNA of the CDR3: TGTGCCAGCAGCTCAGCGGGAAATCCCTTGTCAGGCGAGCAGTTCTTC.

This clone appeared once. The CDR3 coding sequence is TGCAGCGTTCTCGTCAGGGGCAAATCAAGCTCTGGGGCCAACGTCCTGACTTTC. Translated: CSVLVRGKSSSGANVLTF. The chain joins TRBV29-1 to TRBJ2-6, with D perhaps TRBD1 (6 bases). Germline V gene data show CDR1 as SQVTM and CDR2 as ANQGSEA. V lost 5 bases, J lost 0 bases, and 20 bases lay in between. The CDR3 sequence is 18 residues long.

The V and J genes are TRBV6-5 and TRBJ2-5; 14 nucleotides agree with TRBD2. Per the germline V gene, CDR1 is MNHEY and CDR2 is SVGAGI. The J segment lost 3 bases and the V segment lost 6 bases, leaving 0 bases of the junction unmatched. The CDR3 extends over 14 amino acids. CDR3 protein: CASRGLAGEETQYF. Written as DNA, the CDR3 is TGTGCCAGCAGGGGACTAGCGGGAGAAGAGACCCAGTACTTC.

This chain joins TRBV5-1 and TRBJ2-1; 12 bases map to TRBD2. V shed 3 bases, J shed 6 bases, and the junction held 10 bases outside the gene matches. The CDR3 consists of 17 residues. Germline lookup yields CDR1 SGHRS and CDR2 YFSETQ. Here the CDR3 reads CASSSASSGRAINEQFF. In nucleotides, the CDR3 is TGCGCCAGCAGCTCTGCATCTAGCGGGAGGGCCATCAATGAGCAGTTCTTC.

The rearrangement joins TRBV3-1 (or the pseudogene TRBV3-2) to TRBJ2-3; TRBD2 is a possible D gene (5 bases). Looked up from germline, CDR1 is LGHDT and CDR2 is YNNKEL (reference sequence). This CDR3 is built from 19 residues. V was clipped by 1 base and J by 0 bases, with 20 bases between them. The CDR3 DNA reads as TGTGCCAGCAGCCAAGGAAATGGGCGGGTTAACCCTAGCACAGATACGCAGTATTTT. Its protein is CASSQGNGRVNPSTDTQYF.